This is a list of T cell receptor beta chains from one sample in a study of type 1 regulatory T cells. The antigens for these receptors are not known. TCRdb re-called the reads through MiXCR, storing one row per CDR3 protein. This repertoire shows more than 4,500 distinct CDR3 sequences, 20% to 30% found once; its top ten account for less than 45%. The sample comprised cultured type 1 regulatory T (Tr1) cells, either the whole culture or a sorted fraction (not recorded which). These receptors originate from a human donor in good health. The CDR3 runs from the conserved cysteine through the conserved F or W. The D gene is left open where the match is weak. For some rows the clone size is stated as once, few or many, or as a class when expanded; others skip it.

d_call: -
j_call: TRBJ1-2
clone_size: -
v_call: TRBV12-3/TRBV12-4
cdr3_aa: CASSLRRDYGYTF
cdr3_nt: TGTGCCAGCAGTTTAAGGAGGGACTATGGCTACACCTTC

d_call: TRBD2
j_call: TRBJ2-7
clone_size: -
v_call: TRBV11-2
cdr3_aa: CASSLGLAGYEQYF
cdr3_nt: TGTGCCAGCAGCTTAGGACTAGCTGGCTACGAGCAGTACTTC

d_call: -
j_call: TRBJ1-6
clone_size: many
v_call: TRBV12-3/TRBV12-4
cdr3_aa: CASSLLGTNSPLHF
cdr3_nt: TGTGCCAGCAGTTTACTCGGGACTAATTCACCCCTCCACTTT

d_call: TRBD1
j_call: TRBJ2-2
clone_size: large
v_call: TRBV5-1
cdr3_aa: CASSRGQGNAGELFF
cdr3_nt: TGCGCCAGCAGCAGGGGACAGGGGAACGCCGGGGAGCTGTTTTTT

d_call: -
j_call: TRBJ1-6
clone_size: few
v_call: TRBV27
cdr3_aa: CASSLSRGQGRDNSPLHF
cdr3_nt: TGTGCCAGCAGTTTATCCCGGGGGCAGGGTAGGGATAATTCACCCCTCCACTTT

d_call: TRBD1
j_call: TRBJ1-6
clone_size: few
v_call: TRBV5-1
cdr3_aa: CASSEGTGYNSPLHF
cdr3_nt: TGCGCCAGCAGCGAGGGGACAGGGTATAATTCACCCCTCCACTTT

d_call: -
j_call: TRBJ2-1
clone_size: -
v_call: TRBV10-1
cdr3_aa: CARWPGICSNEQFF
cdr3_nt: TGCGCCCGTTGGCCGGGGATATGCTCCAATGAGCAGTTCTTC

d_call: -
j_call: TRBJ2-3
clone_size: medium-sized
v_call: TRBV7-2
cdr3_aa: CASSLAGVGTQYF
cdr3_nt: TGTGCCAGCAGCTTAGCCGGCGTAGGTACGCAGTATTTT

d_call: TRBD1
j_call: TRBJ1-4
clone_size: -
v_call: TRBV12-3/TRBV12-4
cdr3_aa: CASRPSGTGFEKLFF
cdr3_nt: TGTGCCAGCAGACCCAGCGGGACAGGGTTTGAAAAACTGTTTTTT

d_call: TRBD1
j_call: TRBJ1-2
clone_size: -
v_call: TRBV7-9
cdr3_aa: CASSLVGQTNYGYTF
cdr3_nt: TGTGCCAGCAGCTTAGTGGGACAGACAAACTATGGCTACACCTTC

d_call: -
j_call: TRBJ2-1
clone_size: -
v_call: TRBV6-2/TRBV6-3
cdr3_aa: CASMQLATSYNEQFF
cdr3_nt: TGTGCCAGCATGCAATTAGCGACCTCCTACAATGAGCAGTTCTTC

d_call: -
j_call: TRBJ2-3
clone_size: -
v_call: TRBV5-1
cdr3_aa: CASSLAVYRTGDTQYF
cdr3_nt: TGCGCCAGCAGCTTGGCCGTGTATAGGACGGGGGATACGCAGTATTTT

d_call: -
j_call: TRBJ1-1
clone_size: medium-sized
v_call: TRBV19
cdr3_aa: CATPGNFEAFF
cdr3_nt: TGTGCCACTCCCGGGAATTTTGAAGCTTTCTTT